This is a list of T cell receptor beta chains from one sample in a study of blood T cells in healthy people across ages. One entry per CDR3 protein results from TCRdb running MiXCR on the 5' RACE reads. The repertoire holds about 1,500,000 distinct CDR3 sequences, with approximately 40% as singletons. Specimen: blood. Receptor source: a woman in her late teens or twenties in good health. The CDR3 runs from the conserved cysteine through the conserved F or W. A D gene is named only where the DNA matches it firmly. Size values are once, few and many counts, or a class for expanded clones, and some rows have none.

V gene	D gene	J gene	clone size	CDR3 protein	CDR3 DNA
TRBV21-1	-	TRBJ2-1	-	CASTRTYRDYYSYNEQFF	TGTGCCAGCACCCGGACTTATCGGGACTACTATTCCTACAATGAGCAGTTCTTC
TRBV28	TRBD1	TRBJ1-2	few	CASSDPRDREYNYGYTF	TGTGCCAGCAGCGACCCGAGGGACAGAGAATATAACTATGGCTACACCTTC
TRBV5-1	TRBD1	TRBJ2-5	-	CASSPEWDSQETQYF	TGCGCCAGCAGCCCAGAATGGGACAGCCAAGAGACCCAGTACTTC
TRBV10-3	-	TRBJ2-3	few	CATGQLSTDTQYF	TGTGCCACCGGACAGCTTAGCACAGATACGCAGTATTTT
TRBV5-1	-	TRBJ2-1	few	CASSPLSGLYNEQFF	TGCGCCAGCAGCCCCCTCAGCGGACTCTACAATGAGCAGTTCTTC
TRBV21-1	-	TRBJ2-7	-	CASKPPGLAHYEQYF	TGTGCCAGCAAACCCCCGGGACTAGCGCACTACGAGCAGTACTTC
TRBV11-2	-	TRBJ2-7	few	CASSREAAEYEQYF	TGTGCCAGCAGTCGGGAAGCAGCAGAATACGAGCAGTACTTC
TRBV28	-	TRBJ2-3	few	CASSRAGTQYF	TGTGCCAGCAGCCGCGCCGGTACGCAGTATTTT
TRBV20-1	TRBD1	TRBJ2-3	-	CSATSGTGGTDTQYF	TGCAGTGCTACCTCCGGGACAGGGGGCACAGATACGCAGTATTTT
TRBV10-3	TRBD1	TRBJ1-5	-	CAISEGTGVQPQHF	TGTGCCATCAGTGAAGGGACAGGGGTTCAGCCCCAGCATTTT
TRBV21-1	-	TRBJ2-1	few	CVVPRAGGNEQFF	TGTGTGGTCCCTCGTGCAGGAGGAAATGAGCAGTTCTTC
TRBV27	TRBD1	TRBJ2-7	-	CASSSVTGVRYEQYF	TGTGCCAGCAGTTCAGTAACAGGGGTGCGCTACGAGCAGTACTTC
TRBV14	-	TRBJ2-5	few	CASSRMQETQYF	TGTGCCAGCAGCCGAATGCAAGAGACCCAGTACTTC
TRBV18	TRBD2	TRBJ2-1	-	CASSPQPSGDYNEQFF	TGTGCCAGCTCACCACAGCCTAGCGGGGACTACAATGAGCAGTTCTTC
TRBV9	TRBD1	TRBJ2-5	few	CASSPRTGVPFQETQYF	TGTGCCAGCAGCCCCCGGACAGGTGTCCCTTTCCAAGAGACCCAGTACTTC
TRBV5-6	TRBD1	TRBJ1-2	few	CASSFFQDRIGDGYTF	TGTGCCAGCAGCTTTTTCCAGGACAGGATTGGGGACGGCTACACCTTC
TRBV6-5	TRBD2	TRBJ2-1	-	CASKGREGQNEQFF	TGTGCCAGCAAGGGGCGGGAGGGCCAAAATGAGCAGTTCTTC
TRBV15	TRBD2	TRBJ2-7	few	CATSRVSGASYEQYF	TGTGCCACCAGCAGAGTGAGCGGGGCGAGCTACGAGCAGTACTTC
TRBV20-1	-	TRBJ2-3	-	CSARVPTTDTQYF	TGCAGTGCTAGAGTCCCAACCACAGATACGCAGTATTTT
TRBV9	-	TRBJ2-5	few	CASSPLGMPETQYF	TGTGCCAGCAGCCCCCTGGGTATGCCGGAGACCCAGTACTTC
TRBV29-1	-	TRBJ1-1	few	CSAFERTEAFF	TGCAGCGCCTTCGAGCGGACTGAAGCTTTCTTT
TRBV29-1	-	TRBJ1-2	few	CSVVGRDESSYGYTF	TGCAGCGTTGTAGGCCGGGACGAATCCTCCTATGGCTACACCTTC
TRBV3-1	-	TRBJ1-2	-	CASSQGGSLSHGYTF	TGTGCCAGCAGCCAAGGGGGGTCTTTATCTCATGGCTACACCTTC
TRBV14	-	TRBJ2-7	few	CASSQLGRYEQYF	TGTGCCAGCAGCCAATTAGGACGTTACGAGCAGTACTTC
TRBV10-3	TRBD1	TRBJ2-5	-	CAISESRGQVGQTQYF	TGTGCCATCAGTGAGTCGCGGGGACAGGTTGGGCAGACCCAGTACTTC